Listed here are 30 T cell receptor beta chains from one sample, sequenced in a study of shared clonotypes between healthy human individuals. Some clones are missing from TCRdb's copy, which holds only in-frame ones; the method was immunoSEQ multiplex PCR. The profile shows around 1.4 million clones, just under 99% of them singletons. The material sequenced was naive CD4+ T cells sorted from blood. Subset defined: CD45RA+ positively selected. These receptor sequences come from a man aged 25 to 40 in good health.

The chain recombines TRBV27 with TRBJ1-5; TRBD1 matches 10 bases. The CDR3 consists of 13 residues. Per the germline V gene, CDR1 is MNHEY and CDR2 is SMNVEV (reference sequence). V was pared by 9 bases and J by 6 bases, with 5 bases of the junction left unmatched. The DNA for the CDR3 is TGTGCCAGGGGACAGGGGAGGCCTCAGCCCCAGCATTTT. Its translation: CARGQGRPQPQHF.

The chain combines TRBV6-4 with TRBJ1-4; D gene ambiguous. There are 16 residues in the CDR3. V shed 6 bases and J shed 5 bases, with 19 bases lying between them. Per germline, CDR1 MRHNA and CDR2 SNTAGT. The CDR3 bases are TGTGCCAGCAGAGACCCGACGTTCTGCCCGAATGAAAAACTGTTTTTT. Translating gives CASRDPTFCPNEKLFF.

The gene calls are TRBV6-5 and TRBJ2-3, with D perhaps matching TRBD2 (6 bases). The CDR3 length is 15 residues. The V and J ends lost 6 bases and 1 base respectively, with 14 bases between them. Germline-derived CDR1 and CDR2 are MNHEY and SVGAGI. The chain's CDR3 is CASSQLGTRTDTQYF. The CDR3 nucleotides read TGTGCCAGCAGCCAACTAGGGACTCGCACAGATACGCAGTATTTT.

The CDR3 sequence is CASSDLTASYDEQFF. CDR3 DNA sequence: TGTGCCAGCAGCGACCTGACAGCCTCTTACGATGAGCAGTTCTTC. The genes are TRBV9 and TRBJ2-1; possible D gene TRBD1, 5 bases. With 3 bases removed from V and 8 bases from J, the gap between germline ends came to 18 bases. Looked up from germline, CDR1 is SGDLS and CDR2 is YYNGEE. CDR3 length: 15 amino acids.

The V call is TRBV27, the J call TRBJ2-5; D ambiguous. The CDR3 has 13 residues. CDR1 is MNHEY and CDR2 is SMNVEV in the germline V gene (reference sequence). The V gene lost 2 bases and the J gene lost 7 bases, with 11 bases spanning the gap. CDR3 bases: TGTGCCAGCAGTTTACTTGGAGTCGGGACCCAGTACTTC. It yields the protein CASSLLGVGTQYF.

This chain connects TRBV28 to TRBJ2-4; D gene ambiguous. V gave up 7 bases and J gave up 6 bases, with 16 bases separating them. The germline gives CDR1 MDHEN, CDR2 SYDVKM. This CDR3 spans 14 amino acids. The CDR3 sequence is CASTQGQVGNIQYF. The CDR3 DNA follows: TGTGCCAGCACCCAAGGGCAGGTTGGAAACATTCAGTACTTC.

The gene calls are TRBV18 and TRBJ1-4; the D is unclear. The germline V gene encodes CDR1 KGHSH and CDR2 LQKENI. CDR3 length equals 14 residues. V dropped 2 bases and J dropped 4 bases, with 8 bases sitting between them. The CDR3 region is CASSPGGNNEKLFF. DNA of the CDR3: TGTGCCAGCTCACCAGGAGGGAATAATGAAAAACTGTTTTTT.

The chain links TRBV2 to TRBJ2-1, with 8 bases that match TRBD2. The germline V gene has CDR1 SNHLY and CDR2 FYNNEI. The trim removed 7 bases at V and 5 bases at J, leaving 13 bases unmatched. CDR3 size: 16 residues. CDR3 sequence: CASKRSGGLLNNEQFF. In DNA form, the CDR3 reads TGTGCCAGCAAAAGAAGCGGGGGATTGCTTAACAATGAGCAGTTCTTC.

The chain combines TRBV2 with TRBJ2-1; 12 bases align to TRBD1. The CDR3 is 19 amino acids. J lost 7 bases, V lost 7 bases, and 20 bases had no gene match. CDR1 is SNHLY, CDR2 FYNNEI, per germline. Written as DNA, the CDR3 is TGTGCCAGCAAAACCCCCGGGACAGGGGGCGCGGGACCACCGAATGAGCAGTTCTTC. Encoded protein: CASKTPGTGGAGPPNEQFF.

The gene calls are TRBV29-1 and TRBJ2-2; the D is unclear. Trimming stripped 6 bases from V and 3 bases from J, with 11 bases between. This CDR3 contains 13 residues. Germline V gene data show CDR1 as SQVTM and CDR2 as ANQGSEA. CDR3 DNA: TGCAGCGTAGTGGCTGGGCACACCGGGGAGCTGTTTTTT. This encodes CSVVAGHTGELFF.

V usage is TRBV6-5 and J usage is TRBJ2-2; no clear D gene. The CDR3 extends over 13 amino acids. V was pared by 8 bases and J by 4 bases, with 11 bases between. The germline V gene has CDR1 MNHEY and CDR2 SVGAGI. CDR3 sequence reads: CASCTPLTGELFF. CDR3 nucleotide sequence: TGTGCCAGCTGTACCCCGCTCACCGGGGAGCTGTTTTTT.

The chain carries TRBV25-1 and TRBJ2-1; TRBD1 matches 8 bases. CDR1 and CDR2 (germline): MGHDK, SYGVNS. The CDR3 contains 15 residues. J was trimmed by 8 bases and V by 8 bases; bases with no gene match: 14. The CDR3 DNA sequence: TGTGCCAGCGCTCGGCTGGGACAGGAAGGGGATGAGCAGTTCTTC. Its protein product is CASARLGQEGDEQFF.

The chain uses TRBV19 and TRBJ2-5, with 7 bases matching TRBD1. This CDR3 has 15 residues. Germline V gives CDR1 LNHDA, CDR2 SQIVND (reference sequence). Germline trimming cut 6 bases from V and 4 bases from J; bases unmatched to any gene: 11. CDR3 protein: CASRSDRESLETQYF. The DNA for the CDR3 is TGTGCCAGTAGATCCGACAGGGAGAGTTTAGAGACCCAGTACTTC.

The V call is TRBV27, the J call TRBJ2-1; D gene unclear. The V gene's germline CDR1 is MNHEY and CDR2 SMNVEV (reference sequence). V lost 2 bases to trimming and J lost 4 bases, with 6 bases between them. The length of the CDR3 is 13 residues. The CDR3 sequence: CASSLRLYNEQFF. The CDR3 DNA reads as TGTGCCAGCAGTTTACGGCTATACAATGAGCAGTTCTTC.

The chain has TRBV6-1 and TRBJ2-5; unclear D gene. CDR1 is MNHNS, CDR2 SASEGT, per germline. V dropped 7 bases and J dropped 8 bases, with 11 bases sitting between them. CDR3 size: 11 residues. CDR3 sequence (DNA): TGTGCCAGCATGGCCCTCCGCACCCAGTACTTC. Amino acid sequence: CASMALRTQYF.

The chain links TRBV6-1 to TRBJ2-2, with D hard to call. Germline CDR1 reads MNHNS; CDR2 reads SASEGT. Deletions cut 5 bases from V and 6 bases from J, with 10 bases between. The CDR3 is 13 residues long. DNA for the CDR3: TGTGCCAGCAGTCGCGACCGTCCCGGGGAGCTGTTTTTT. Amino acid sequence: CASSRDRPGELFF.

For this clone: Other DNA sequences from this sample encode an identical CDR3 as well. CDR3: CASSLLAGGSYEQYF. CDR3 in DNA: TGCGCCAGCAGCTTGCTAGCGGGAGGATCCTACGAGCAGTACTTC. V is TRBV5-1 and J is TRBJ2-7; 11 nucleotides match TRBD2. CDR1 is SGHRS, CDR2 YFSETQ, per germline. The CDR3 contains 15 residues. Trimming took 1 base from V and 1 from J; bases not matched to a gene: 1.

This sequence joins TRBV18 and TRBJ2-1; D uncertain. Between the trimmed V and J ends, which lost 3 bases and 2 bases, there was a span of 14 bases. Looked up from germline, CDR1 is KGHSH and CDR2 is LQKENI. This CDR3 region has 16 residues. The chain's CDR3 is CASSPGQLLPYNEQFF. The CDR3 coding sequence is TGTGCCAGCTCACCTGGGCAGCTCTTGCCCTACAATGAGCAGTTCTTC.

The V gene is TRBV7-2, the J gene TRBJ1-5; D is unclear. Germline V gives CDR1 SGHTA, CDR2 FQGNSA. The CDR3 totals 12 residues. V lost 4 bases and J 4 bases, leaving 5 bases between the germline ends. The CDR3 is CASSSGNQPQHF. CDR3 in DNA: TGTGCCAGCAGCTCGGGGAATCAGCCCCAGCATTTT.

The chain employs TRBV25-1 and TRBJ2-3; no firm D call. This CDR3 has 15 amino acids. In germline, CDR1 is MGHDK, CDR2 SYGVNS. Trimming shortened V by 4 bases and J by 2 bases, and 13 bases separated the two germline ends. The DNA for the CDR3 is TGTGCCAGCAGTGTTTACCGGACCAACACAGATACGCAGTATTTT. This translates into CASSVYRTNTDTQYF.

Turning to this clone: This sample also contains other DNA sequences that code for the same CDR3. The chain uses TRBV28 and TRBJ2-1; unclear D gene. From germline, CDR1 is MDHEN and CDR2 SYDVKM. V gave up 2 bases and J gave up 1 base, with 6 bases separating them. The CDR3 is made up of 14 amino acids. CDR3 nucleotides: TGTGCCAGCAGTTTAATCGGGTCCTACAATGAGCAGTTCTTC. This encodes CASSLIGSYNEQFF. The full variable domain, its missing parts supplied by reference TRBV28 and TRBJ2-1, is DVKVTQSSRYLVKRTGEKVFLECVQDMDHENMFWYRQDPGLGLRLIYFSYDVKMKEKGDIPEGYSVSREKKERFSLILESASTNQTSMYLCASSLIGSYNEQFFGPGTRLTVL.

The gene calls are TRBV5-1 and TRBJ2-1; 10 positions match TRBD2. The CDR3 contains 17 residues. V lost 1 base, J lost 0 bases, and 4 bases stayed unmatched. Germline lookup yields CDR1 SGHRS and CDR2 YFSETQ. CDR3 loop: CASSLTSGVSSYNEQFF. CDR3 nucleotides: TGCGCCAGCAGCTTGACTAGCGGGGTAAGCTCCTACAATGAGCAGTTCTTC.

This chain joins TRBV2 and TRBJ1-5, with D hard to call. This CDR3 is 14 amino acids long. V lost 3 bases, J lost 9 bases, and 15 bases lay in between. Germline V gene data show CDR1 as SNHLY and CDR2 as FYNNEI. Here the CDR3 DNA reads TGTGCCAGCAGTGATTTTATGGGTGAGAGGCCCCAGCATTTT. Its protein is CASSDFMGERPQHF.

This clone was counted once. The V call is TRBV18, the J call TRBJ2-7, with 7 bases fitting TRBD1. Trimming removed 2 bases from V and 5 bases from J; junction bases left unmatched: 6. The CDR3 spans 14 residues. Germline loops: CDR1 KGHSH, CDR2 LQKENI. CDR3 sequence (DNA): TGTGCCAGCTCACCAGGGACAGACTTTAACGAGCAGTACTTC. Amino acid sequence: CASSPGTDFNEQYF.

This chain joins TRBV5-1 and TRBJ2-5; D could derive from TRBD1 or TRBD2 (6 bases each). This CDR3 comprises 14 residues. V lost 4 bases, J lost 1 base, and 11 bases lay in between. The germline V gene encodes CDR1 SGHRS and CDR2 YFSETQ. The CDR3 loop is CASSAGGRQETQYF. DNA for the CDR3: TGCGCCAGCAGCGCTGGGGGGCGCCAAGAGACCCAGTACTTC.

The CDR3 here is CASSRLTSDTTYNEQFF. In nucleotides, the CDR3 is TGCGCCAGCAGCCGATTGACTAGCGACACGACCTACAATGAGCAGTTCTTC. The J gene is TRBJ2-1, the V gene TRBV4-3; 8 nucleotides match TRBD2. Germline CDR1 is LGHNA and CDR2 is YSLEER. V shed 4 bases and J 2 bases; nucleotides not matched to a gene: 10. The CDR3 contains 17 residues.

The V call is TRBV28, the J call TRBJ1-2, with a tentative D call TRBD1 (6 bases). V was cut by 5 bases and J by 4 bases, with 17 bases left in between. The CDR3 totals 15 residues. CDR1 is MDHEN, CDR2 SYDVKM, per germline. CDR3 coding DNA: TGTGCCAGCAGTGGGGACCCTGGGGACATCTATGGCTACACCTTC. Protein product: CASSGDPGDIYGYTF.

Here the CDR3 reads CASSPDLIAQYF. The CDR3, as DNA: TGTGCCAGCTCACCCGATCTCATTGCCCAGTACTTC. V is TRBV18 and J is TRBJ2-5; unclear D gene. Germline-derived CDR1 and CDR2 are KGHSH and LQKENI. Trimming took 3 bases from V and 9 from J, leaving 11 bases between them. The CDR3 totals 12 residues.

This clone was seen only once. CDR3 amino acids: CASSPPARLRGTEAFF. The CDR3, as DNA: TGTGCCAGCTCACCACCGGCGAGGCTACGCGGCACTGAAGCTTTCTTT. The V call is TRBV18, the J call TRBJ1-1; D is unclear. Germline V gene sequence: CDR1 KGHSH, CDR2 LQKENI. CDR3 length equals 16 residues. V gave up 0 bases and J gave up 4 bases, with 15 bases separating them.

The genes are TRBV19 and TRBJ2-2; TRBD2 is a possible D gene (6 bases). The CDR3 length is 14 residues. Trimming left V 5 bases short and J 4 bases short, with 11 bases between. CDR1 and CDR2 (germline): LNHDA, SQIVND (reference sequence). The CDR3 here is CASSRSGSTGELFF. In nucleotides, the CDR3 is TGTGCCAGTAGTCGTTCCGGGAGCACCGGGGAGCTGTTTTTT.